This T cell receptor (beta chain) is drawn from a study of OX40 agonist ivuxolimab in advanced cancers. Points from the study as a whole: Some of the lowest clonal expansion was seen in partial responders at 0.1-3.0 mg/kg.

The repertoire was sequenced with immunoSEQ multiplex PCR; TCRdb's copy has only in-frame clones and lacks some. The table records just over 80,000 clones, around nine tenths of them present only once. The V gene's germline CDR1 is LNHDA and CDR2 SQIVND (reference sequence). The CDR3 extends over 13 amino acids. Between the trimmed V and J ends, which lost 5 bases and 6 bases, there was a span of 13 bases. Remarks on this clone: Its antigen is not identified.

The chain links TRBV19 to TRBJ1-1; D call uncertain. The material was CD4+ or CD8+ T cells sorted from blood, obtained in a trial of the OX40 agonist ivuxolimab. The sequence was collected from an adult with an advanced solid tumor such as melanoma, head and neck, liver or kidney cancer. The CDR3 DNA sequence: TGTGCCAGTAGTCCCGCTTTTTTAGCTGAAGCTTTCTTT. Translated, it gives CASSPAFLAEAFF.